What follows is one TCR beta chain and its context. The data were obtained in a study of blood T cell repertoires in COVID-19. Study context: COVID-19 samples collected from the United States, Italy and Spain covered acute and convalescent phases. The analysed material was cDNA or gDNA that came from T cells, B-cell-depleted T cells, or PBMCs.

The CDR3 totals 14 residues. V was pared by 1 base and J by 8 bases, with 7 bases of the junction left unmatched. Germline CDR1 and CDR2: SEHNR and FQNEAQ (reference sequence). Original processing methods: By means of reference gene primer amplification, nucleated cell counts were estimated. Here immunoSEQ multiplex PCR was the method, and the copy in TCRdb shows in-frame clones only, minus some. V, J and clone size reflect that table, while D and trimming were determined from the DNA. The sample has around 70,000 clones, 75% to 90% seen once. This TCR came from a man aged 25-40 years with acute or convalescent COVID-19. The J gene is TRBJ1-2, the V gene TRBV7-9, with 7 positions matching TRBD1. The sample comprised peripheral blood. The CDR3 loop is CASSLGRTGEGYTF. The CDR3 bases are TGTGCCAGCAGCTTAGGACGAACAGGGGAGGGCTACACCTTC.